The rows below give T cell receptor beta chains drawn from one sample of a study of T cells in Graves' hyperthyroidism and ophthalmopathy. TCRdb ran MiXCR on the multiplex PCR reads and lists one entry per CDR3 protein. Here the sample spans fewer than 450,000 distinct CDR3 sequences, about a sixth being singletons. Sequencing used blood. The receptors derive from a woman aged 30 to 39 with Graves' hyperthyroidism that later progressed to Graves' ophthalmopathy. Both conserved end residues are part of each CDR3. The D gene is left open where the match is weak. Clone size is stated in some rows and not others, as once, few, many or a class when expanded.

CDR3,DNA,size,D,V,J
CASSPRESTGELFF,TGTGCCAGCAGCCCTAGGGAGAGCACCGGGGAGCTGTTTTTT,few,NA,TRBV7-9,TRBJ2-2
CASSLRGLDEQYF,TGTGCCAGCAGTTTACGGGGACTAGACGAGCAGTACTTC,NA,TRBD2,TRBV12-3/TRBV12-4,TRBJ2-7
CASSSNSNQPQHF,TGTGCCAGCAGTTCAAATAGCAATCAGCCCCAGCATTTT,many,NA,TRBV6-2/TRBV6-3,TRBJ1-5
CSVKAGGGSNEQFF,TGCAGTGTTAAAGCGGGAGGGGGTAGCAATGAGCAGTTCTTC,many,TRBD2,TRBV20-1,TRBJ2-1
CASSQDWKGSSYNEQFF,TGTGCCAGCAGCCAAGATTGGAAGGGGAGCTCCTACAATGAGCAGTTCTTC,NA,NA,TRBV4-2,TRBJ2-1
CAGSPGGNTEAFF,TGTGCCGGTAGTCCCGGTGGGAACACTGAAGCTTTCTTT,NA,NA,TRBV19,TRBJ1-1
CASSWGAGEDYEQYF,TGCGCCAGCAGCTGGGGGGCGGGGGAGGACTACGAGCAGTACTTC,many,NA,TRBV5-1,TRBJ2-7
CASSPGTPSGNTIYF,TGTGCCAGCAGTCCAGGAACCCCCTCTGGAAACACCATATATTTT,NA,NA,TRBV6-1,TRBJ1-3
CASRSTGTGHSYEQYF,TGTGCCAGCCGCTCGACCGGGACAGGGCACTCCTACGAGCAGTACTTC,few,TRBD1,TRBV3-1,TRBJ2-7
CASSPRDRALYEQYF,TGTGCCAGCAGTCCCCGGGACAGGGCCCTCTACGAGCAGTACTTC,NA,TRBD1,TRBV28,TRBJ2-7
CASSLGYLGGSYEQYF,TGCGCCAGCAGCCTGGGATACCTGGGTGGTTCCTACGAGCAGTACTTC,many,NA,TRBV5-1,TRBJ2-7
CASSPGEYGPDEQFF,TGTGCCAGCAGCCCGGGGGAGTATGGGCCCGATGAGCAGTTCTTC,many,NA,TRBV27,TRBJ2-1
CASSIIWRDGYTF,TGTGCCAGCAGTATCATATGGCGGGATGGCTACACCTTC,many,NA,TRBV28,TRBJ1-2
CATIPTDSYEQYF,TGTGCCACCATCCCGACGGACTCCTACGAGCAGTACTTC,few,NA,TRBV27,TRBJ2-7
CASSRSAGDTQDF,TGTGCCAGCAGCCGCTCCGCGGGAGATACGCAGGATTTT,NA,TRBD2,TRBV5-6,TRBJ2-3
CASSELAGGNNEQFF,TGTGCCAGCAGTGAACTGGCGGGGGGTAACAATGAGCAGTTCTTC,many,TRBD2,TRBV2,TRBJ2-1
CASSLARSHSGNTIYF,TGCGCCAGCAGCTTGGCCAGATCCCACTCTGGAAACACCATATATTTT,few,NA,TRBV5-1,TRBJ1-3
CASSYSQGAADTQYF,TGTGCCAGCAGTTACTCCCAGGGGGCCGCAGATACGCAGTATTTT,few,TRBD1,TRBV6-2/TRBV6-3,TRBJ2-3
CSARDSSEMPFYEQYF,TGCAGTGCTAGAGATTCGAGCGAGATGCCTTTCTACGAGCAGTACTTC,NA,NA,TRBV20-1,TRBJ2-7
CASSSTGPPLDYGYTF,TGTGCCAGCAGTTCGACAGGGCCCCCTCTAGACTATGGCTACACCTTC,NA,TRBD1,TRBV12-3/TRBV12-4,TRBJ1-2
CASRALSTDTQYF,TGTGCCAGCAGGGCCCTGAGCACAGATACGCAGTATTTT,many,NA,TRBV2,TRBJ2-3
CASSQDRGDRENYGYTF,TGCGCCAGCAGCCAAGATCGAGGGGACAGGGAAAACTATGGCTACACCTTC,NA,TRBD1,TRBV4-1,TRBJ1-2
CASSLGGAGTGELFF,TGTGCCAGCAGTTTAGGAGGGGCGGGCACCGGGGAGCTGTTTTTT,many,NA,TRBV12-3/TRBV12-4,TRBJ2-2
CASSLAVLEQYF,TGTGCCAGCAGCTTAGCAGTCCTCGAGCAGTACTTC,many,NA,TRBV11-2,TRBJ2-7
CASSPDNSPLHF,TGTGCCAGCAGCCCCGATAATTCACCCCTCCACTTT,many,NA,TRBV7-9,TRBJ1-6
CASSLGDRASYGYTF,TGCGCCAGCAGCTTGGGGGACAGGGCTTCCTATGGCTACACCTTC,many,TRBD1,TRBV5-1,TRBJ1-2
CASSFVPSGASDTQYF,TGCGCCAGCAGCTTCGTGCCTAGCGGGGCTTCAGATACGCAGTATTTT,many,TRBD2,TRBV5-1,TRBJ2-3
CAWMNSGGAYEQYF,TGTGCCTGGATGAATAGCGGAGGGGCCTACGAGCAGTACTTC,many,NA,TRBV30,TRBJ2-7
CASGLEVNTEAFF,TGTGCTAGTGGTTTAGAAGTGAACACTGAAGCTTTCTTT,many,NA,TRBV12-5,TRBJ1-1
CASSPGTSDINEQFF,TGCGCCAGCAGCCCCGGGACTAGCGATATCAATGAGCAGTTCTTC,many,TRBD2,TRBV5-1,TRBJ2-1
CSVGQDSYNEQFF,TGCAGCGTGGGACAAGACAGCTACAATGAGCAGTTCTTC,many,NA,TRBV29-1,TRBJ2-1
CASSKTLNTEAFF,TGTGCCAGCAGTAAGACGCTAAACACTGAAGCTTTCTTT,many,NA,TRBV28,TRBJ1-1
CASRGLAIEQFF,TGTGCCAGCAGGGGACTAGCGATCGAGCAGTTCTTC,NA,TRBD2,TRBV2,TRBJ2-1
CASSPGSGKGYTF,TGTGCCAGCTCACCTGGGTCGGGAAAAGGCTACACCTTC,many,NA,TRBV18,TRBJ1-2
CATSRVANQETQYF,TGTGCCACCAGCAGAGTGGCGAACCAAGAGACCCAGTACTTC,many,NA,TRBV15,TRBJ2-5
CASSLARPGYYEQFF,TGCGCCAGCAGCCTAGCACGCCCAGGATATTATGAGCAGTTCTTC,many,NA,TRBV5-1,TRBJ2-1
CASNGWGSSGGTDTQYF,TGCGCCAGCAACGGATGGGGGAGCTCCGGGGGGACAGATACGCAGTATTTT,few,TRBD2,TRBV5-1,TRBJ2-3
CASSFSRSRAVYGYTF,TGTGCCAGCAGTTTCTCGCGCAGCCGGGCGGTTTATGGCTACACCTTC,NA,NA,TRBV27,TRBJ1-2
CASSLLVLAWDEQFF,TGTGCCAGCAGCCTCCTCGTGCTAGCGTGGGATGAGCAGTTCTTC,NA,NA,TRBV7-2,TRBJ2-1
CASSPTGLGSPLHF,TGTGCCAGCAGTCCGACAGGTCTGGGTTCACCCCTCCACTTT,many,NA,TRBV27,TRBJ1-6
CASGGLENQPQHF,TGTGCCAGCGGGGGTCTGGAAAATCAGCCCCAGCATTTT,many,NA,TRBV2,TRBJ1-5